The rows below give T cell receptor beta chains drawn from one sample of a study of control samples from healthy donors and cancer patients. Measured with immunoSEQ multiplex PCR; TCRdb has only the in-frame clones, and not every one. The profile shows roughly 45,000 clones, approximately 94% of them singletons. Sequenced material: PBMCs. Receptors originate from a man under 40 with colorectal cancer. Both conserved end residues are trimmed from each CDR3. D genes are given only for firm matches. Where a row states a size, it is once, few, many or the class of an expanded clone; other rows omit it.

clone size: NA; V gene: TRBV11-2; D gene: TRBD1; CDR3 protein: ASSLVGLQGETQY
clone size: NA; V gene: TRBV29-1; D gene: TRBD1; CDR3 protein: SATGGDDYGYT
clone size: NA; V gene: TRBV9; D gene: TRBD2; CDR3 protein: ASSAPGGLTQY
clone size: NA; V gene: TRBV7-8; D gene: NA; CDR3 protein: ASRLPTYREGEQF
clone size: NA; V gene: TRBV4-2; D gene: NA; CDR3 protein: ASSLTTGELF
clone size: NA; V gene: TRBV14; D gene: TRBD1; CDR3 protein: ASSQGADRGPSYEQY
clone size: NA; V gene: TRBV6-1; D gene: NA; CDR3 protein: ASSEGTRSIGYT
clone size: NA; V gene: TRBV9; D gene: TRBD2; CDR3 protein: ASSTPSPGREANTGELF
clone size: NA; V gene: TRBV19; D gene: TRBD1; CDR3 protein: ASSQRMAGQGRSGGYT
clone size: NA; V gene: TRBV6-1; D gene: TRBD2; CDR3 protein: ASSEAAGGPLIYGNEQF
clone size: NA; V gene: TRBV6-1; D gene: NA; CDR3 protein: ASSEIGGNEKLF
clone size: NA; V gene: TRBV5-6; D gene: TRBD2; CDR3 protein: ASSSGGETQY
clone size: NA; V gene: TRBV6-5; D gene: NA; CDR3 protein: ASSLLQGQGDTQY
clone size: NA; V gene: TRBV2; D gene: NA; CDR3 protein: ASSEANPSNTGELF
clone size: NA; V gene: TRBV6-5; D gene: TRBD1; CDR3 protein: ASRDDRGMNTEAF
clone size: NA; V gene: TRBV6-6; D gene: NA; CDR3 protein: ASSYGGPLSPLH
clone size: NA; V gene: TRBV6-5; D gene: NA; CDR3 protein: ASRKRTENSPLH
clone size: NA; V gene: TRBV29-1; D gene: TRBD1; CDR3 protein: SVDNRGGLSTEAF
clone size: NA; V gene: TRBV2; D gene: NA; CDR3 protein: ASSGGAGEGNQPQH
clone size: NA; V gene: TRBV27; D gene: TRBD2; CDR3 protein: ASSLWGGPEYSSTDTQY
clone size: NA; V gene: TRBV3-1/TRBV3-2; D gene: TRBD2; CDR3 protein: ASSHKVAGGSDTQY
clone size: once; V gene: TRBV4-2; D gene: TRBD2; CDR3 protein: ASSQDRGPYSGKDTDTQY
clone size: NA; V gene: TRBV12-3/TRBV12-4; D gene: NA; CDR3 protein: ASSFASSDTQY
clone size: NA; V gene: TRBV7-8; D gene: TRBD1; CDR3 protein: ASSLSGGTNYGYT
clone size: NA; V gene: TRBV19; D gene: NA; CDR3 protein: ASSGLARINYGYT
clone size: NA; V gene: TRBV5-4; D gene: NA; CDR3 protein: ASSPGGSYGYT
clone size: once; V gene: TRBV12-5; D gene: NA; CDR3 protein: ASGFLVPRGDQPQH
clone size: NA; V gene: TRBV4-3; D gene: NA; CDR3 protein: ASSQEIRQENTGELF
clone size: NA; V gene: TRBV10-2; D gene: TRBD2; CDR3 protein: ASRGPTSGGKNQQY
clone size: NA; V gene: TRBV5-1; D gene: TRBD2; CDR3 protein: ASRGGRGTSYEQY
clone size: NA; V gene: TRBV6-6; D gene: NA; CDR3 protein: ASSPGPGDTEAF
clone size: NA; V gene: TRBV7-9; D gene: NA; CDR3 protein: ASSPGDEAAGNTIY
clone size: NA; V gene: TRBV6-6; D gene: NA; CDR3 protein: ASSYSDSYNEQF
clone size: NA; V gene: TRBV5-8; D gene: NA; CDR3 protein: ASSAQATNEKLF